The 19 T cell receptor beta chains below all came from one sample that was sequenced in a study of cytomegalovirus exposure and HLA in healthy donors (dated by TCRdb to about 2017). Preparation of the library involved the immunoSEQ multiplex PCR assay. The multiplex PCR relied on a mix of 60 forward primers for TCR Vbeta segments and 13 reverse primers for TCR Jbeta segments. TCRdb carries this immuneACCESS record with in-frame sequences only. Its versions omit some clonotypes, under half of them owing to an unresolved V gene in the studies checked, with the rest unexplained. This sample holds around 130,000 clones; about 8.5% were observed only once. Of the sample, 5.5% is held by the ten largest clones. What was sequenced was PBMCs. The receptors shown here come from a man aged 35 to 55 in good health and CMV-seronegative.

The CDR3, as DNA: TGTGCCAGCAGCTACCAGGCGGGGGGGACCTACGAGCAGTACTTC. Residues: CASSYQAGGTYEQYF. The J gene is TRBJ2-7, the V gene TRBV7-2, with 9 bases fitting TRBD2. The CDR3 contains 15 residues. CDR1 and CDR2 (germline): SGHTA, FQGNSA. The V gene end was trimmed by 4 bases and the J gene end by 2 bases; junction bases not matched to a gene: 6.

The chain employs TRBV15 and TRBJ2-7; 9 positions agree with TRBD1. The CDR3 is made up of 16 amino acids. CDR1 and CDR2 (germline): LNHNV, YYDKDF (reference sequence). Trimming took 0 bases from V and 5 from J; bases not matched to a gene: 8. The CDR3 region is CATSRDQGTGNDEQYF. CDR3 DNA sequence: TGTGCCACCAGCAGAGATCAGGGGACAGGGAACGACGAGCAGTACTTC. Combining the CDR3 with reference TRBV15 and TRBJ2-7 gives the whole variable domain DAMVIQNPRYQVTQFGKPVTLSCSQTLNHNVMYWYQQKSSQAPKLLFHYYDKDFNNEADTPDNFQSRRPNTSFCFLDIRSPGLGDTAMYLCATSRDQGTGNDEQYFGPGTRLTVT.

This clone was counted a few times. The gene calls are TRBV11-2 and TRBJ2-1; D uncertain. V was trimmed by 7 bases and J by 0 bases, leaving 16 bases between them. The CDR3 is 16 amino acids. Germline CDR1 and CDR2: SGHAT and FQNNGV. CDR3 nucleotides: TGTGCCAGCAACCCCTTTAGACTCAGCTCCTACAATGAGCAGTTCTTC. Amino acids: CASNPFRLSSYNEQFF. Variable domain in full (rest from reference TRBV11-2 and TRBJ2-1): EAGVAQSPRYKIIEKRQSVAFWCNPISGHATLYWYQQILGQGPKLLIQFQNNGVVDDSQLPKDRFSAERLKGVDSTLKIQPAKLEDSAVYLCASNPFRLSSYNEQFFGPGTRLTVL.

The CDR3 spells CASSPTGTNTEAFF. The DNA of the CDR3 is TGCGCCAGCAGCCCTACAGGGACGAACACTGAAGCTTTCTTT. The chain combines TRBV5-1 with TRBJ1-1; D perhaps matches TRBD1 (6 bases). CDR1 and CDR2 (germline): SGHRS, YFSETQ. The length of the CDR3 is 14 residues. The V gene lost 4 bases and the J gene lost 1 base, with 11 bases spanning the gap.

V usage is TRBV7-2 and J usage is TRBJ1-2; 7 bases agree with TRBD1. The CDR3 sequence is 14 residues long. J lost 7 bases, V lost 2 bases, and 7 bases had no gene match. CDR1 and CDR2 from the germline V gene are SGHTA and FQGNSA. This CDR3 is CASSLLPGGAGYTF. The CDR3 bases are TGTGCCAGCAGCTTACTTCCAGGGGGTGCTGGCTACACCTTC.

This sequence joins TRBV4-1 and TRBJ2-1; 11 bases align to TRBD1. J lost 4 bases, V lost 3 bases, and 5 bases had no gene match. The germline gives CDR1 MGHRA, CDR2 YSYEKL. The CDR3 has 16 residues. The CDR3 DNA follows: TGCGCCAGCAGCCAGTACCGGGACAGGGGGTACAATGAGCAGTTCTTC. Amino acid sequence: CASSQYRDRGYNEQFF.

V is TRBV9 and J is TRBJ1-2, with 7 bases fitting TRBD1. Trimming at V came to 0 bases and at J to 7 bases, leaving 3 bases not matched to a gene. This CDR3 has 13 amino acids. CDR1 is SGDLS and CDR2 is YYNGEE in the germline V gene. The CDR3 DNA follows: TGTGCCAGCAGCGTAGGAGGGGGCGGTGGCTACACCTTC. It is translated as CASSVGGGGGYTF.

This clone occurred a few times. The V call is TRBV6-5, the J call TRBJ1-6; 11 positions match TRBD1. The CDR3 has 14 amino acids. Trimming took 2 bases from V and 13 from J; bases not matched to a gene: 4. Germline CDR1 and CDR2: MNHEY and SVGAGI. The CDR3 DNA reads TGTGCCAGCAGTTACGGGACAGGGGGATCTCCCCTCCACTTT. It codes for CASSYGTGGSPLHF.

The CDR3 protein is CASSLSLARPGVLGELFF. The CDR3 DNA follows: TGTGCCAGCAGTTTATCCCTCGCACGGCCAGGTGTCTTAGGGGAGCTGTTTTTT. V gene TRBV28 combines with J gene TRBJ2-2; no definite D call. V was trimmed by 1 base and J by 8 bases, leaving 23 bases between them. This CDR3 spans 18 amino acids. Germline loops: CDR1 MDHEN, CDR2 SYDVKM. The whole variable domain, remainder taken from reference TRBV28 and TRBJ2-2, is DVKVTQSSRYLVKRTGEKVFLECVQDMDHENMFWYRQDPGLGLRLIYFSYDVKMKEKGDIPEGYSVSREKKERFSLILESASTNQTSMYLCASSLSLARPGVLGELFFGEGSRLTVL.

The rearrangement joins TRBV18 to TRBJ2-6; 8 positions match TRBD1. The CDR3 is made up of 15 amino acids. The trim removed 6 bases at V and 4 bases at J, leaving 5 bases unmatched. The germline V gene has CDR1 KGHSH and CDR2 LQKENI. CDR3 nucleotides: TGTGCCAGCTCCACAGGGGGTTCCGGGGCCAACGTCCTGACTTTC. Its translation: CASSTGGSGANVLTF.

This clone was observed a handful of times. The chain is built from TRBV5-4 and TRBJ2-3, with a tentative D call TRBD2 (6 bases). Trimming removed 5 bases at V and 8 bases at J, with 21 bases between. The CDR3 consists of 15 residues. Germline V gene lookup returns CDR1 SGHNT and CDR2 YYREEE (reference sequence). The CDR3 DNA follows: TGTGCCAGCAGGGGACGGACCGACTCCGGGAGTACGCAGTATTTT. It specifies CASRGRTDSGSTQYF.

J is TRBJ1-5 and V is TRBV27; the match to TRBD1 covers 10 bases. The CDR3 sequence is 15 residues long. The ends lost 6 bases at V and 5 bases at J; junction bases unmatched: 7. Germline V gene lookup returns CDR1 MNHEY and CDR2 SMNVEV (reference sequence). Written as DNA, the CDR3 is TGTGCCAGCAGAACCGGGACAGGGGTCGATCAGCCCCAGCATTTT. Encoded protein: CASRTGTGVDQPQHF.

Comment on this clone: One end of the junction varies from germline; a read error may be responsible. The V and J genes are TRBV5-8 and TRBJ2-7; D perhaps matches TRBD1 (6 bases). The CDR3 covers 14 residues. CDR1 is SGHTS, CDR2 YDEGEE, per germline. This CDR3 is CASSARGRGPGCDF. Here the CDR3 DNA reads TGTGCCAGCAGCGCCCGGGGCAGGGGTCCGGGTTGTGACTTC.

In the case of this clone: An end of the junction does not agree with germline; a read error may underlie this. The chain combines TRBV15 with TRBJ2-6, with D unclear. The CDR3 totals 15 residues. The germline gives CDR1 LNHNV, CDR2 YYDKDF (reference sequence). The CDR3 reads CATSRFGVSLNVLTF. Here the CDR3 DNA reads TGTGCAACCAGCAGATTCGGAGTCTCCCTCAACGTCCTGACTTTC. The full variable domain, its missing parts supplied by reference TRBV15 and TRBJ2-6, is DAMVIQNPRYQVTQFGKPVTLSCSQTLNHNVMYWYQQKSSQAPKLLFHYYDKDFNNEADTPDNFQSRRPNTSFCFLDIRSPGLGDTAMYLCATSRFGVSLNVLTFGAGSRLTVL.

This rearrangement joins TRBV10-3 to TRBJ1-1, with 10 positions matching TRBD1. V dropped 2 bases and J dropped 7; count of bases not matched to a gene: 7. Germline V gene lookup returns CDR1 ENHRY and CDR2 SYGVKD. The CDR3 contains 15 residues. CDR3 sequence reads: CAISEPGQGGGEAFF. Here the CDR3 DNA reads TGTGCCATCAGTGAGCCTGGACAGGGGGGAGGTGAAGCTTTCTTT.

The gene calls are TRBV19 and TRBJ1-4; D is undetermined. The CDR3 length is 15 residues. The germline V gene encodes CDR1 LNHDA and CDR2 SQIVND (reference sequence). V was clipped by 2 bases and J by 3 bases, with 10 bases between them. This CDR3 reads CASSISSGSNEKLFF. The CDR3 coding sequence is TGTGCCAGTAGTATATCTTCCGGGTCTAATGAAAAACTGTTTTTT.

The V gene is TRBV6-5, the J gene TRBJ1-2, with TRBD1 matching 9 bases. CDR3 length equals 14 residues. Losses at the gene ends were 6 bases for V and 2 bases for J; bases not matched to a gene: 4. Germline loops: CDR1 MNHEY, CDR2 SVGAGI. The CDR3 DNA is TGTGCCAGCAGATACACAGGGGGCAACTATGGCTACACCTTC. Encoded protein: CASRYTGGNYGYTF.

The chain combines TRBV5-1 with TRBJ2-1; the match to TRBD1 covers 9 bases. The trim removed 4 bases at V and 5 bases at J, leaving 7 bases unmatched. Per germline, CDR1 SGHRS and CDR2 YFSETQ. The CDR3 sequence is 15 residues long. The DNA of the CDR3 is TGCGCCAGCAGCCCGGGACAGGGTATCCACAATGAGCAGTTCTTC. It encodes CASSPGQGIHNEQFF.

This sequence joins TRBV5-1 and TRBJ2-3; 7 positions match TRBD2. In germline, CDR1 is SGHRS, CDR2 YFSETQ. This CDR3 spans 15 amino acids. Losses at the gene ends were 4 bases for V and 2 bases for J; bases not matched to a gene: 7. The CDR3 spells CASSPWGGFTDTQYF. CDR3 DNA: TGCGCCAGCAGCCCCTGGGGGGGGTTCACAGATACGCAGTATTTT.